This TCR beta chain is drawn from a study of blood T cell repertoires in COVID-19. Study summary: The United States, Italy and Spain provided the acute and convalescent COVID-19 samples. The analysed material was cDNA or gDNA that came from T cells, B-cell-depleted T cells, or PBMCs.

Methods used by the authors: From reference gene primer amplification, estimates of nucleated cell counts were derived. This table comes from immunoSEQ multiplex PCR, and its TCRdb copy is limited to in-frame clones, with some not included. The V and J calls and the clone size are those of that table, but D and trimming were determined from the DNA. This table holds 60,000 to 75,000 clones, approximately 85% found once. As concerns this clone: Other DNA sequences in this specimen translate into the identical CDR3.

The germline V and J ends were trimmed by 1 base and 4 bases, with 5 bases remaining between them. This CDR3 contains 13 residues. CDR1 is LGHDT, CDR2 YNNKEL, per germline (reference sequence). The chain links TRBV3-1 (or the pseudogene TRBV3-2) to TRBJ1-5; D ambiguous. The TCR sequence derives from a woman over 75 with active or convalescent COVID-19. The sequenced sample consisted of peripheral blood. The CDR3 loop reads CASSQGQNQPQHF. The CDR3 bases are TGTGCCAGCAGCCAAGGACAAAATCAGCCCCAGCATTTT.